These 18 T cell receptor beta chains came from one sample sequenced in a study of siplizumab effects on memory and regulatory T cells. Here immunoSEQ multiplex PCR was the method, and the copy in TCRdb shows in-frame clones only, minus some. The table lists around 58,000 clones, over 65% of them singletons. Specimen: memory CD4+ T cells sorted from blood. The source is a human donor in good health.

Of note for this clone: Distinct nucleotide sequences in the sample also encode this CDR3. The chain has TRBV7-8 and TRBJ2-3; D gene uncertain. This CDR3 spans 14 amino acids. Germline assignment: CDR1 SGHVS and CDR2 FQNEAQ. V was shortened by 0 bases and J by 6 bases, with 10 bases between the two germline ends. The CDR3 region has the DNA TGTGCCAGCAGCTTAGCCTTAAACACGGATACGCAGTATTTT. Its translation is CASSLALNTDTQYF.

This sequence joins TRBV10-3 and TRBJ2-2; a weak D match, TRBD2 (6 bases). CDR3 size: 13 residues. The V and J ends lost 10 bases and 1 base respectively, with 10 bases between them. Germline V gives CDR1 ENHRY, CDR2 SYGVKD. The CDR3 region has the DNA TGTGCCACCCTGGGGGGGAACACCGGGGAGCTGTTTTTT. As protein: CATLGGNTGELFF.

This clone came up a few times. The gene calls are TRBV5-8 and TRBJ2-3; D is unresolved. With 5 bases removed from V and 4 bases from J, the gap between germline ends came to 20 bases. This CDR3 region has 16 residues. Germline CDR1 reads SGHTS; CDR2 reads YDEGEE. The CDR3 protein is CASSSGVDAIADTQYF. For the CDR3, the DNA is TGTGCCAGCAGTTCTGGGGTTGATGCCATCGCAGATACGCAGTATTTT.

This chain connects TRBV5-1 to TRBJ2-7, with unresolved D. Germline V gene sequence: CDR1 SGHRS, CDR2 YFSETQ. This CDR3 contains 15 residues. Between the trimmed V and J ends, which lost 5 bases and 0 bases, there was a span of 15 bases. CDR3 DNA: TGCGCCAGCAGTTTTGATAGAATGAGCTCCTACGAGCAGTACTTC. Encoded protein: CASSFDRMSSYEQYF.

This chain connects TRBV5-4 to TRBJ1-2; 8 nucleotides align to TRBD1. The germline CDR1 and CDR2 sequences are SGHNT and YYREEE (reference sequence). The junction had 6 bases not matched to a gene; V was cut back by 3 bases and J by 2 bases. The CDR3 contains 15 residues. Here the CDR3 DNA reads TGTGCCAGCAGCTCACGGGACAGGATAAACTATGGCTACACCTTC. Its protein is CASSSRDRINYGYTF.

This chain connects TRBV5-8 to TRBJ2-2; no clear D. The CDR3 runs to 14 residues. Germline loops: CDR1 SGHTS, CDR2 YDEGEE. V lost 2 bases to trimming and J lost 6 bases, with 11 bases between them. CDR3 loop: CASSFRKVAGELFF. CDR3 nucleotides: TGTGCCAGCAGCTTTAGGAAGGTCGCCGGGGAGCTGTTTTTT.

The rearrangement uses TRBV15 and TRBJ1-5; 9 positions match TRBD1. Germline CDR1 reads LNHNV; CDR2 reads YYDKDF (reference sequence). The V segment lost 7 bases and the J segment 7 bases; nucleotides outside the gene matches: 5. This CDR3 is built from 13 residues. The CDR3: CATTGTGHQPQHF. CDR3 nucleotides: TGTGCCACCACAGGGACAGGGCACCAGCCCCAGCATTTT. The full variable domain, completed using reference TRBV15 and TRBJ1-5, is DAMVIQNPRYQVTQFGKPVTLSCSQTLNHNVMYWYQQKSSQAPKLLFHYYDKDFNNEADTPDNFQSRRPNTSFCFLDIRSPGLGDTAMYLCATTGTGHQPQHFGDGTRLSIL.

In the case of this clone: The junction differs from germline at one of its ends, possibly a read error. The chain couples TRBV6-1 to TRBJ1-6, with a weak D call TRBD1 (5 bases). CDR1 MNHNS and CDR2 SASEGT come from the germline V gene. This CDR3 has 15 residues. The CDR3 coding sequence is TGTGCCATCAGTCTCGGGGGAGATAATAATTCACCCCTCCACTTT. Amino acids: CAISLGGDNNSPLHF.

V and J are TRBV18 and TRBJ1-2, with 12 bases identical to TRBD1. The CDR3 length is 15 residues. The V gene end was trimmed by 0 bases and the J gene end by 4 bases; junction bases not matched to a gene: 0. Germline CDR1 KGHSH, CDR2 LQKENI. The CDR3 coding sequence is TGTGCCAGCTCACCACCGGGACAGGGGGCCTATGGCTACACCTTC. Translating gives CASSPPGQGAYGYTF.

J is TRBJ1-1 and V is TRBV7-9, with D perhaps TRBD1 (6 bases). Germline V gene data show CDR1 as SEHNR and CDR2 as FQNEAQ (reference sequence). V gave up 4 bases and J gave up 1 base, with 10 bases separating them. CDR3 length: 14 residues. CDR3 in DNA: TGTGCCAGCAGCTGGGGGCAGGAGAACACTGAAGCTTTCTTT. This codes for CASSWGQENTEAFF.

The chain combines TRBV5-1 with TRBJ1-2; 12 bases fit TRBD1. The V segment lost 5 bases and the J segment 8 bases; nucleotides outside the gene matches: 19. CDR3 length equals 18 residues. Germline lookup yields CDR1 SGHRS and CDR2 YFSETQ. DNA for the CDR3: TGCGCCAGCAGGAAAGACACCGGGACAGGGGGCCTCGTTGGAGGCTACACCTTC. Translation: CASRKDTGTGGLVGGYTF.

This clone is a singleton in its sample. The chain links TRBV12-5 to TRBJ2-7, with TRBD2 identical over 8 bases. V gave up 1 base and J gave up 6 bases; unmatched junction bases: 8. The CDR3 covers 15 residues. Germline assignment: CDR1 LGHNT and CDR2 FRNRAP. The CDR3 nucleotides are TGTGCTAGTGGTTTGGGACTAGCGTCGTCTGGCGAGCAGTACTTC. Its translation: CASGLGLASSGEQYF.

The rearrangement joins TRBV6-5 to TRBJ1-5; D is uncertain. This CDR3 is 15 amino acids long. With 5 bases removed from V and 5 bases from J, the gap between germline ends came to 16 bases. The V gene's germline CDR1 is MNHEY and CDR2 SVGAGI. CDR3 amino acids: CASSQTPVGYQPQHF. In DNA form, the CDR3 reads TGTGCCAGCAGTCAGACCCCCGTGGGCTATCAGCCCCAGCATTTT.

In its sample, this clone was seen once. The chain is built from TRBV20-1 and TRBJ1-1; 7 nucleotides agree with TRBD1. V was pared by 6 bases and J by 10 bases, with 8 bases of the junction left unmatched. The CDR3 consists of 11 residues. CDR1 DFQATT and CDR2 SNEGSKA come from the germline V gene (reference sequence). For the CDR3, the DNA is TGCAGTGCCCTAGACAGGGAGAGAGCTTTCTTT. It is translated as CSALDRERAFF.

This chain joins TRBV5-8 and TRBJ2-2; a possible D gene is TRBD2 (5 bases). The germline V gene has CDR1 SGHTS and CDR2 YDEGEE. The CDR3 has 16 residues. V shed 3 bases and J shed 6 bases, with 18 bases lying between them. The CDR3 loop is CASSWTGSSTPGELFF. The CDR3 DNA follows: TGTGCCAGCAGCTGGACGGGGTCTAGTACCCCCGGGGAGCTGTTTTTT.

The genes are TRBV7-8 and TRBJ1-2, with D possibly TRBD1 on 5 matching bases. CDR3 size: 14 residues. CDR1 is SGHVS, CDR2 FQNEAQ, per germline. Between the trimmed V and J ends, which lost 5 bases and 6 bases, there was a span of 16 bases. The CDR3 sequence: CASSALQGLDGYTF. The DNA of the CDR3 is TGTGCCAGCAGCGCACTCCAGGGTTTAGATGGCTACACCTTC.

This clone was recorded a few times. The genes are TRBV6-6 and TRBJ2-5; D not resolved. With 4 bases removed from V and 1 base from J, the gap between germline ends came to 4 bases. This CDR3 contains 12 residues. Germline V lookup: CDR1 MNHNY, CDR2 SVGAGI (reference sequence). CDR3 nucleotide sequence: TGTGCCAGCAGTTCGATCCAAGAGACCCAGTACTTC. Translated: CASSSIQETQYF.

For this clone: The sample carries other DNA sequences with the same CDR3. The DNA of the CDR3 is TGCGCCAGCAGCTTACAAGAGACCCAGTACTTC. Translating it yields CASSLQETQYF. The V call is TRBV5-1, the J call TRBJ2-5; D is unclear. The CDR3 loop spans 11 amino acids. Trimming pared 2 bases from V and 2 bases from J, leaving 1 base between. Germline CDR1 reads SGHRS; CDR2 reads YFSETQ.